Reported below is one T cell receptor beta chain. In germline, CDR1 is LNHDA, CDR2 SQIVND (reference sequence). V was trimmed by 7 bases and J by 1 base, leaving 10 bases between them. The CDR3 is made up of 13 amino acids. The data originate from a study of blood T cell repertoires in COVID-19. The authors' processing: Reference gene primers were amplified, and this amplification served to estimate nucleated cell counts. Libraries were prepared by immunoSEQ multiplex PCR; TCRdb keeps only in-frame clonotypes and omits some of them. V and J calls plus clone size are reproduced from that table; the DNA served to infer D and trimming. Among about 240,000 clones listed, roughly nine tenths were seen once.

Sequencing was carried out using peripheral blood. This TCR came from a man aged 55-75 years with acute or convalescent COVID-19. The chain joins TRBV19 to TRBJ1-1, with D uncertain. The CDR3 is CASTELPNTEAFF. The CDR3, as DNA: TGTGCCAGTACGGAGTTACCGAACACTGAAGCTTTCTTT.